These T cell receptor beta chains were read from a single sample in a study of low-dose radiotherapy and immunotherapy resistance in tumors. Each CDR3 protein gets one entry after TCRdb re-called the reads with MiXCR. In the table there are tens of thousands of distinct CDR3 sequences, around a third of which are singletons. The sample was PBMCs, taken before treatment. These TCRs come from a male donor with gallbladder cancer. Each CDR3 is given with its conserved first and last residue. The D gene is left open where the match is weak. A row's size may be missing; if present it is once, few, many or a size class.

TRBV27	TRBJ1-4	-	many	TGTGCCAGCAGTCCAACCTCCCGGACAGCAACTAATGAAAAACTGTTTTTT	CASSPTSRTATNEKLFF
TRBV7-8	TRBJ2-7	TRBD2	many	TGTGCCAGCAGCGACCGGACTAGCGGAAGCTCCTACGAGCAGTACTTC	CASSDRTSGSSYEQYF
TRBV6-2/TRBV6-3	TRBJ2-1	-	-	TGTGCCAGCGCCAGGGGCAATGAGCAGTTCTTC	CASARGNEQFF
TRBV19	TRBJ2-2	-	many	TGTGCCAGTAGTATCTCTGGGGGAGCGGGCGGGGAGCTGTTTTTT	CASSISGGAGGELFF
TRBV20-1	TRBJ1-6	-	few	TGCAGTGCTAGGTCGGCCGGGGCCGTTAATTCACCCCTCCACTTT	CSARSAGAVNSPLHF
TRBV20-1	TRBJ1-2	-	many	TGCAGTGCACGCCGGGGGGTTTCTAACTATGGCTACACCTTC	CSARRGVSNYGYTF
TRBV6-1	TRBJ1-3	-	-	TGTGCCAGCAGTGAGTTTAGGGTCGCGAGCTCTGGAAACACCACATATTTT	CASSEFRVASSGNTTYF
TRBV28	TRBJ2-1	-	many	TGTGCCAGCAGATCCGGGACTCCTGGGCCAAGTGAGCAGTTCTTC	CASRSGTPGPSEQFF
TRBV2	TRBJ2-5	-	-	TGTGCCAGCAGTGAGGTAATAGAGACCCAGTACTTC	CASSEVIETQYF
TRBV18	TRBJ2-1	-	many	TGTGCCAGCTGCGATACAGGGCAGTCTTACAATGAGCAGTTCTTC	CASCDTGQSYNEQFF
TRBV7-9	TRBJ2-3	-	few	TGTGCCAGCAGCTTAGTCGTTCCAAAGAGGGATACGCAGTATTTT	CASSLVVPKRDTQYF
TRBV6-2/TRBV6-3	TRBJ2-5	-	-	TGTGCCAGCCGACACTTAGAGACCCAGTACTTC	CASRHLETQYF
TRBV2	TRBJ2-5	-	medium-sized	TGTGCCAGCAGTCCCCCCTGGCTAGCAGAAGGACAAGAGACCCAGTACTTC	CASSPPWLAEGQETQYF
TRBV13	TRBJ2-7	TRBD2	-	TGTGCCAGCAGCACTCTAGCGGGGGGGCTCTACGAGCAGTACTTC	CASSTLAGGLYEQYF
TRBV3-1	TRBJ1-6	TRBD1	-	TGTGCCAGCAGAACCCAGGGGGCCACGAATTCACCCCTCCACTTT	CASRTQGATNSPLHF
TRBV12-3/TRBV12-4	TRBJ2-1	-	many	TGTGCCAGCAGTTTAAGTATCGGCAGGAGCTCTACCAATGAGCAGTTCTTC	CASSLSIGRSSTNEQFF
TRBV14	TRBJ2-1	-	many	TGTGCCAGCAGCCAAGATCGTGGCGGGGTCTACAATGAGCAGTTCTTC	CASSQDRGGVYNEQFF
TRBV7-2	TRBJ2-5	-	many	TGTGCCAGCAGCTCTCCCGGGGAGACCCAGTACTTC	CASSSPGETQYF
TRBV7-2	TRBJ1-5	-	few	TGTGCCAGCAGCTTAGTCCCGGCGGTTTGGCCCCAGCATTTT	CASSLVPAVWPQHF
TRBV30	TRBJ2-5	TRBD2	many	TGTGCCTTCTCGGGTGGGACTAGCGGGAGACGAGGACGGGAGACCCAGTACTTC	CAFSGGTSGRRGRETQYF
TRBV20-1	TRBJ1-2	-	many	TGCAGTGCTAGAGCTAGGGGACGTGACTATGGCTACACCTTC	CSARARGRDYGYTF
TRBV6-2/TRBV6-3	TRBJ2-7	TRBD2	many	TGTGCCAGCAGTGAACGTCTAGCGGGAGTTGACGAGCAGTACTTC	CASSERLAGVDEQYF
TRBV7-2	TRBJ2-2	-	-	TGTGCCAGCAGCTTGTCCCTCCCAAGTGTGGGGGAGCTGTTTTTT	CASSLSLPSVGELFF
TRBV11-2	TRBJ2-5	TRBD1	many	TGTGCCAGCAGCATTATCCGACAGGGTGGGGAGACCCAGTACTTC	CASSIIRQGGETQYF
TRBV7-2	TRBJ2-5	TRBD2	many	TGTGCCAGCAGCTCCCTCGGACTAGTACAAGAGACCCAGTACTTC	CASSSLGLVQETQYF
TRBV3-1	TRBJ1-2	-	many	TGTGCCAGCAGCCAATTGACGGGTACGGGAGGCTACACCTTC	CASSQLTGTGGYTF
TRBV9	TRBJ1-2	-	few	TGTGCCAGCAGCCCCGGGGCAGGAGGCAGTCCTAACTATGGCTACACCTTC	CASSPGAGGSPNYGYTF